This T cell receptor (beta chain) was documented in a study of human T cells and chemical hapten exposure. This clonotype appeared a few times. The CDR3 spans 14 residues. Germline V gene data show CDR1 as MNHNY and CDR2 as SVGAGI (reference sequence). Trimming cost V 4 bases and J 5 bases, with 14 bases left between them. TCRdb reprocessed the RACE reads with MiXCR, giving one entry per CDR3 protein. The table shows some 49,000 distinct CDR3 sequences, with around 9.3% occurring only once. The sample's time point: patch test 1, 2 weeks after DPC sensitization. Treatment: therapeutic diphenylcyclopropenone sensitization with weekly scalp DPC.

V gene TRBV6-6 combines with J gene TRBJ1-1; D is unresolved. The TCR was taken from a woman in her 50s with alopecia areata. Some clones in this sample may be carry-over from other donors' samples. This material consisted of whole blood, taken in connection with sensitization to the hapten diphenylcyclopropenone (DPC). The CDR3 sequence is CASSSGLQGTEAFF. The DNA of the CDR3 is TGTGCCAGCAGTTCTGGCTTGCAAGGGACTGAAGCTTTCTTT.